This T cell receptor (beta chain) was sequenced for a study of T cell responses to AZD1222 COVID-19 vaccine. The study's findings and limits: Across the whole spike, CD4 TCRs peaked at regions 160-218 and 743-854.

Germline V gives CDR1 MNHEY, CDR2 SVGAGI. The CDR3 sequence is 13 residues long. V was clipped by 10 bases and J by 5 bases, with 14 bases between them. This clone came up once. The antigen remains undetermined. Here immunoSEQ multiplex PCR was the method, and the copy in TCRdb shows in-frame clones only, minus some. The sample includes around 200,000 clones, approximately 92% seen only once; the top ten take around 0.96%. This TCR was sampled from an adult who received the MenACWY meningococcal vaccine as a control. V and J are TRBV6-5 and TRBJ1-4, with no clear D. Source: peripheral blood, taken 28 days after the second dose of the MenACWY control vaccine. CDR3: CATAGRQNEKLFF. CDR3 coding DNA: TGTGCCACCGCGGGTCGGCAGAATGAAAAACTGTTTTTT.